This TCR beta chain derives from a study of response to subunit inactivated influenza vaccine. Study-wide results and caveats: After each seasonal influenza vaccination, few new T cells are recruited, the authors suggested.

This clonotype was recorded at least ten times. The target antigen is unknown. V lost 8 bases, J lost 2 bases, and 15 bases lay in between. The CDR3 runs 14 residues. TCRdb reanalysed the RT-PCR reads using MiXCR and keeps one entry per CDR3 protein. The sample has hundreds of thousands of distinct CDR3 sequences; less than 20% are singletons. The TCR originated in a man aged 50-60 years who received an inactivated influenza vaccine. Specimen: PBMCs from blood, collected more than 4 days after vaccination. V gene TRBV12-3 or TRBV12-4 combines with J gene TRBJ2-5, with D unclear. The CDR3 bases are TGTGCCAGCGCGAGGCGTGATACACAAGAGACCCAGTACTTC. Translation: CASARRDTQETQYF.